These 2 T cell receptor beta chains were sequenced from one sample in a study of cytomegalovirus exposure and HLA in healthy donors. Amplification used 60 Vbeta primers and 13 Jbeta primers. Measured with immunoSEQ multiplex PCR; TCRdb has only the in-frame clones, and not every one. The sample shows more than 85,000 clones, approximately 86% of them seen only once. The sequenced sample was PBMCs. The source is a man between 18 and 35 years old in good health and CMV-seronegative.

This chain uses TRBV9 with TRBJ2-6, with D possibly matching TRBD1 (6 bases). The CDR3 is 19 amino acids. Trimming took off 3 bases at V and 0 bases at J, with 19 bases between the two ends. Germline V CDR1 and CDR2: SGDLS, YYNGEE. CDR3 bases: TGTGCCAGCAGCGGACCTAGTCAAGCAGGGGCCTCTGGGGCCAACGTCCTGACTTTC. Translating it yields CASSGPSQAGASGANVLTF.

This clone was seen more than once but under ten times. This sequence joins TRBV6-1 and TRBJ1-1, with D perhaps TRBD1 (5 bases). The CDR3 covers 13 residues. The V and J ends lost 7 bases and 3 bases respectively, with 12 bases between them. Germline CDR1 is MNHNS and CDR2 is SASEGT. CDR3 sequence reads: CASNQKGDTEAFF. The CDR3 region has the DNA TGTGCCAGCAATCAAAAAGGGGACACTGAAGCTTTCTTT.